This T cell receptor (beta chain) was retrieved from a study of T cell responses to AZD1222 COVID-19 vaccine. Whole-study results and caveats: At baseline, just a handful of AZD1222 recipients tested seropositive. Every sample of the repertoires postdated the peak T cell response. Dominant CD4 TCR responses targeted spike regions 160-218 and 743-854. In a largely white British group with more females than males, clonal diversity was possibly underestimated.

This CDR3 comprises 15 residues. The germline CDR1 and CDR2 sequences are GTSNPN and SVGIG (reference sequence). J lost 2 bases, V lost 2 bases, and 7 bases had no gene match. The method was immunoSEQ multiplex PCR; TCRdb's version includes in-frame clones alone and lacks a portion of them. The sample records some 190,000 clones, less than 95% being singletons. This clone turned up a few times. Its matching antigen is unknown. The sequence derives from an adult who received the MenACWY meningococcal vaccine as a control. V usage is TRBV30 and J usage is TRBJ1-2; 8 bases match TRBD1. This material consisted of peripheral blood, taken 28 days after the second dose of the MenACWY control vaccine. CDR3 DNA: TGTGCCTGGAGTCCCGGGCGGACAGGGAACTATGGCTACACCTTC. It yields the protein CAWSPGRTGNYGYTF.